Below are 28 T cell receptor beta chains sequenced from a single sample in a study of chemoradiotherapy in HPV16-positive cancers. Sequencing was performed with immunoSEQ multiplex PCR; in TCRdb, only in-frame clones are kept and a portion is missing. The sample holds some 25,000 clones, 85% to 95% seen once. This specimen consisted of blood, obtained from a patient who underwent chemoradiotherapy. The receptors stem from a human donor with HPV-associated anogenital cancer.

This clone was picked up a small number of times. V and J are TRBV7-9 and TRBJ1-1, with D unresolved. V was cut by 5 bases and J by 0 bases, with 10 bases left in between. Germline V gene lookup returns CDR1 SEHNR and CDR2 FQNEAQ (reference sequence). CDR3 size: 14 residues. CDR3 DNA: TGTGCCAGCAGCCCTTTCGAGGTGAACACTGAAGCTTTCTTT. This sequence encodes CASSPFEVNTEAFF.

The rearrangement links TRBV5-4 to TRBJ1-1, with 8 positions matching TRBD1. The V and J ends lost 4 bases and 5 bases, in that order; junction bases with no gene match: 13. CDR1 and CDR2 from the germline V gene are SGHNT and YYREEE (reference sequence). The CDR3 covers 16 residues. The CDR3: CASSDLLQGDGTEAFF. CDR3 bases: TGTGCCAGCAGCGACCTATTACAGGGGGACGGGACTGAAGCTTTCTTT.

V usage is TRBV5-1 and J usage is TRBJ2-7; 7 nucleotides align to TRBD2. Trimming cost V 2 bases and J 0 bases; bases outside gene matches: 11. Germline assignment: CDR1 SGHRS and CDR2 YFSETQ. The CDR3 has 17 residues. CDR3 sequence reads: CASSFLTPGTTSYEQYF. The DNA of the CDR3 is TGCGCCAGCAGCTTCCTTACCCCGGGGACTACCTCCTACGAGCAGTACTTC.

This clone was seen a handful of times. The CDR3 sequence is CASSGYTYEQYF. CDR3 sequence (DNA): TGTGCCAGCAGCGGTTACACGTACGAGCAGTACTTC. This chain joins TRBV6-1 and TRBJ2-7; unclear D gene. The V end was cut by 6 bases, the J end by 4 bases, with 10 bases between. CDR3 length: 12 residues. Germline V gene lookup returns CDR1 MNHNS and CDR2 SASEGT.

The chain employs TRBV7-2 and TRBJ1-2; TRBD1 is a possible D gene (6 bases). The CDR3 runs 15 residues. The V gene lost 2 bases and the J gene lost 2 bases, with 12 bases spanning the gap. In germline, CDR1 is SGHTA, CDR2 FQGNSA. The CDR3 nucleotides are TGTGCCAGCAGCTTATACGGCAGGGGAAACTATGGCTACACCTTC. Translated: CASSLYGRGNYGYTF.

The rearrangement links TRBV2 to TRBJ2-2; D might be TRBD2 (6 bases). V lost 6 bases and J 2 bases, leaving 13 bases between the germline ends. The CDR3 length is 15 residues. CDR1 SNHLY and CDR2 FYNNEI come from the germline V gene. As DNA, the CDR3 is TGTGCCAGCAGAACTAGCACCACTAACACCGGGGAGCTGTTTTTT. Translated, it gives CASRTSTTNTGELFF.

The chain carries TRBV5-1 and TRBJ2-3; the match to TRBD2 covers 11 bases. The length of the CDR3 is 15 residues. The junction had 4 bases not matched to a gene; V was cut back by 4 bases and J by 3 bases. The germline gives CDR1 SGHRS, CDR2 YFSETQ. CDR3 bases: TGCGCCAGCAGCATACTAGCGGGAGTTACAGATACGCAGTATTTT. It specifies CASSILAGVTDTQYF.

This chain connects TRBV18 to TRBJ1-1; no reliable D call. The length of the CDR3 is 14 residues. Trimming pared 7 bases from V and 1 base from J, leaving 13 bases between. Germline V lookup: CDR1 KGHSH, CDR2 LQKENI. CDR3 DNA sequence: TGTGCCAGCTACCCGGGGAGGCCGAACACTGAAGCTTTCTTT. Protein sequence: CASYPGRPNTEAFF.

This chain uses TRBV19 with TRBJ2-3; the match to TRBD2 covers 8 bases. Trimming cost V 7 bases and J 5 bases; bases outside gene matches: 8. This CDR3 spans 14 amino acids. Germline V lookup: CDR1 LNHDA, CDR2 SQIVND (reference sequence). The DNA for the CDR3 is TGTGCCAGTATGACGGGGGGGCGGGTAGATACGCAGTATTTT. Its translation: CASMTGGRVDTQYF.

V and J are TRBV5-1 and TRBJ2-1, with D perhaps matching TRBD2 (5 bases). This CDR3 contains 15 residues. CDR1 is SGHRS and CDR2 is YFSETQ in the germline V gene. Trimming cost V 0 bases and J 6 bases, with 13 bases left between them. The CDR3 here is CASSLAGTSPNEQFF. CDR3 in DNA: TGCGCCAGCAGCTTGGCCGGTACTAGTCCCAATGAGCAGTTCTTC.

This clone was detected only once. The same CDR3 arises from other DNA sequences in this sample as well. The V gene is TRBV4-1, the J gene TRBJ1-2; D is perhaps TRBD1 (6 bases). V dropped 0 bases and J dropped 1 base, with 12 bases sitting between them. The V gene's germline CDR1 is MGHRA and CDR2 YSYEKL. The CDR3 extends over 16 amino acids. CDR3 in amino acids: CASSQDQQGNNYGYTF. CDR3 sequence (DNA): TGCGCCAGCAGCCAAGATCAACAGGGTAATAACTATGGCTACACCTTC.

V and J are TRBV19 and TRBJ2-7; D gene ambiguous. The CDR3 has 15 residues. In germline, CDR1 is LNHDA, CDR2 SQIVND (reference sequence). V was pared by 3 bases and J by 2 bases, with 14 bases between. CDR3 sequence reads: CASSIRAGKPYEQYF. The CDR3 coding sequence is TGTGCCAGTAGTATTAGGGCTGGCAAGCCCTACGAGCAGTACTTC.

This clone was observed once. CDR3 in DNA: TGCGCCAGCAGCGCGGGGCGAAAGGGGGAAACTGAAGCTTTCTTT. It codes for CASSAGRKGETEAFF. This chain joins TRBV5-1 and TRBJ1-1, with D tentatively TRBD1 (6 bases). Germline CDR1 is SGHRS and CDR2 is YFSETQ. The length of the CDR3 is 15 residues. Trimming stripped 4 bases from V and 5 bases from J, with 18 bases between.

The chain has TRBV6-6 and TRBJ1-2, with D tentatively TRBD1 (5 bases). Trimming left V 6 bases short and J 4 bases short, with 9 bases between. The CDR3 covers 12 residues. Germline assignment: CDR1 MNHNY and CDR2 SVGAGI (reference sequence). CDR3 sequence reads: CASRGTVYGYTF. The DNA for the CDR3 is TGTGCCAGCAGGGGGACGGTCTATGGCTACACCTTC.

V gene TRBV6-5 combines with J gene TRBJ2-5, with a tentative D call TRBD2 (6 bases). Germline-derived CDR1 and CDR2 are MNHEY and SVGAGI. Trimming took 8 bases from V and 7 from J, leaving 17 bases between them. The CDR3 has 13 residues. The CDR3 sequence is CASVGGAGRTQYF. CDR3 coding DNA: TGTGCCAGCGTTGGAGGGGCGGGAAGGACCCAGTACTTC.

The gene calls are TRBV5-1 and TRBJ2-7, with 7 bases matching TRBD1. V trimming: 2 bases; J trimming: 5 bases; junction bases outside the gene matches: 1. This CDR3 spans 12 amino acids. In germline, CDR1 is SGHRS, CDR2 YFSETQ. In nucleotides, the CDR3 is TGCGCCAGCAGCTTCGGACAGGACGAGCAGTACTTC. This codes for CASSFGQDEQYF.

V usage is TRBV7-8 and J usage is TRBJ1-5; D is unresolved. This CDR3 contains 18 residues. The germline V gene has CDR1 SGHVS and CDR2 FQNEAQ. V lost 4 bases, J lost 2 bases, and 21 bases lay in between. CDR3 nucleotide sequence: TGTGCCAGCAGCTCGACGACAAAGGGCGCCGAGGGCAATCAGCCCCAGCATTTT. Protein: CASSSTTKGAEGNQPQHF.

The chain carries TRBV19 and TRBJ2-5; a possible D gene is TRBD1 (5 bases). The V and J ends lost 6 bases and 1 base respectively, with 9 bases between them. Germline CDR1 and CDR2: LNHDA and SQIVND (reference sequence). This CDR3 comprises 13 residues. The DNA of the CDR3 is TGTGCCAGTAGGAGACAGACCCAAGAGACCCAGTACTTC. This encodes CASRRQTQETQYF.

The rearrangement links TRBV5-1 to TRBJ2-5; 8 bases line up with TRBD2. The V segment lost 5 bases and the J segment 5 bases; nucleotides outside the gene matches: 5. This CDR3 spans 13 amino acids. CDR1 and CDR2 (germline): SGHRS, YFSETQ. Here the CDR3 reads CASSTGGGETQYF. CDR3 nucleotide sequence: TGCGCCAGCAGTACGGGAGGGGGGGAGACCCAGTACTTC.

This sequence joins TRBV10-2 and TRBJ2-7, with no clear D. In germline, CDR1 is WSHSY, CDR2 SAAADI. The CDR3 is 13 residues long. Trimming removed 0 bases at V and 4 bases at J, with 7 bases between. CDR3 amino acids: CASSESELYEQYF. The CDR3 DNA follows: TGCGCCAGCAGTGAGTCGGAACTATACGAGCAGTACTTC.

The genes are TRBV29-1 and TRBJ2-3; D ambiguous. The CDR3 is made up of 13 amino acids. Germline V gives CDR1 SQVTM, CDR2 ANQGSEA. V was pared by 8 bases and J by 3 bases, with 15 bases between. The CDR3 nucleotides read TGCAGCCTCCGTGTGGGCTCGACAGATACGCAGTATTTT. Protein sequence: CSLRVGSTDTQYF.

The rearrangement links TRBV27 to TRBJ2-7, with 13 bases fitting TRBD2. Per germline, CDR1 MNHEY and CDR2 SMNVEV (reference sequence). The CDR3 length is 17 residues. V lost 0 bases to trimming and J lost 2 bases; unmatched junction nucleotides: 4. The CDR3: CASSLSTSGGYTYEQYF. Here the CDR3 DNA reads TGTGCCAGCAGTTTATCGACTAGCGGGGGGTATACCTACGAGCAGTACTTC.

This chain's CDR3 is CASRVQGFGIIAEAFF. The CDR3 DNA follows: TGTGCCAGCAGAGTACAGGGGTTTGGGATAATAGCTGAAGCTTTCTTT. The V and J genes are TRBV2 and TRBJ1-1, with 7 bases aligning to TRBD1. J lost 6 bases, V lost 6 bases, and 16 bases had no gene match. CDR3 length: 16 amino acids. Germline CDR1 SNHLY, CDR2 FYNNEI. The full variable domain, rest sourced from reference TRBV2 and TRBJ1-1, is EPEVTQTPSHQVTQMGQEVILRCVPISNHLYFYWYRQILGQKVEFLVSFYNNEISEKSEIFDDQFSVERPDGSNFTLKIRSTKLEDSAMYFCASRVQGFGIIAEAFFGQGTRLTVV.

The gene calls are TRBV11-2 and TRBJ2-7; D tentatively fits TRBD1 or TRBD2 (5 bases each). V lost 4 bases and J lost 3, with 16 bases in between. Germline V gene sequence: CDR1 SGHAT, CDR2 FQNNGV. This CDR3 region has 15 residues. The CDR3 coding sequence is TGTGCCAGCAGCTCCCCGGGGCCTCACCTCTACGAGCAGTACTTC. This sequence encodes CASSSPGPHLYEQYF.

The chain couples TRBV5-1 to TRBJ1-4, with TRBD1 matching 8 bases. Germline V gene data show CDR1 as SGHRS and CDR2 as YFSETQ. CDR3 length: 15 residues. With V trimmed by 3 bases and J by 4 bases, 5 bases remained unmatched. The DNA for the CDR3 is TGCGCCAGCAGCTACCAGGGGGCGATTAATGAAAAACTGTTTTTT. Translated: CASSYQGAINEKLFF.

This clone was seen a single time. The chain recombines TRBV30 with TRBJ2-3; D uncertain. CDR3 length: 12 amino acids. Between the trimmed V and J ends, which lost 2 bases and 0 bases, there was a span of 3 bases. The germline gives CDR1 GTSNPN, CDR2 SVGIG (reference sequence). The DNA for the CDR3 is TGTGCCTGGAGTCAGAGCACAGATACGCAGTATTTT. Encoded protein: CAWSQSTDTQYF.

As for this clone: Other DNA sequences in this sample translate to the same CDR3. The CDR3 is CAWSGTGRTEAFF. CDR3 in DNA: TGTGCCTGGAGTGGGACAGGGAGGACTGAAGCTTTCTTT. The V gene is TRBV30, the J gene TRBJ1-1; 8 bases line up with TRBD1. J gave up 5 bases and V 1 base, and 3 bases lay outside the gene matches. Germline CDR1 reads GTSNPN; CDR2 reads SVGIG (reference sequence). CDR3 length equals 13 residues.

The V gene is TRBV2, the J gene TRBJ2-7, with D uncertain. V gave up 4 bases and J gave up 1 base, with 8 bases separating them. Germline assignment: CDR1 SNHLY and CDR2 FYNNEI. The CDR3 runs to 13 residues. CDR3 bases: TGTGCCAGCAGTGCAACAGATTCCTACGAGCAGTACTTC. Translated: CASSATDSYEQYF.